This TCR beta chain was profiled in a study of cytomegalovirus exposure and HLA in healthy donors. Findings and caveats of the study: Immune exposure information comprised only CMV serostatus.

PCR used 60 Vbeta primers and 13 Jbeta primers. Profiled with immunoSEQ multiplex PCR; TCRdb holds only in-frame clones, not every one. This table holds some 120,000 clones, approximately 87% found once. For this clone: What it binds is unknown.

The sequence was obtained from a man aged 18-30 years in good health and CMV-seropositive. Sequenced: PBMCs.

The CDR3 DNA sequence: TGTGCCACCAGCAGAGATGGGGACTCCCTGGGGGAGCTGTTTTTT. Its translation: CATSRDGDSLGELFF. The chain employs TRBV15 and TRBJ2-2; D may be TRBD2 (6 bases). Germline-derived CDR1 and CDR2 are LNHNV and YYDKDF (reference sequence). The V end lost 0 bases, the J end lost 8 bases, and 13 bases lay between the germline ends. The length of the CDR3 is 15 residues.